This entry lists 21 T cell receptor beta chains sequenced from one sample in a study of somatic mutations in cytotoxic T cells in rheumatoid arthritis. Data came from immunoSEQ multiplex PCR; TCRdb stores just in-frame clones and leaves some out. The sample holds about 14,000 clones, around 72% seen once. Sequenced material: CD8+ T cells sorted from blood. These TCRs come from an adult with rheumatoid arthritis.

The table lists this clone with a count of one. The chain is built from TRBV9 and TRBJ2-7, with 10 bases that match TRBD1. V trimming: 3 bases; J trimming: 4 bases; junction bases outside the gene matches: 1. Germline CDR1 is SGDLS and CDR2 is YYNGEE. The CDR3 length is 13 residues. The CDR3 sequence: CASSGTGGYEQYF. CDR3 DNA sequence: TGTGCCAGCAGCGGGACAGGGGGATACGAGCAGTACTTC.

The chain combines TRBV7-3 with TRBJ2-3; D possibly corresponds to TRBD2 (6 bases). The V end lost 6 bases, the J end lost 3 bases, and 7 bases lay between the germline ends. This CDR3 is built from 12 residues. Germline assignment: CDR1 SGHTA and CDR2 FQGTGA. CDR3 in DNA: TGTGCCAGCAGGGAGGGGACAGATACGCAGTATTTT. Amino acids: CASREGTDTQYF.

The gene calls are TRBV25-1 and TRBJ1-2, with 7 nucleotides matching TRBD1. CDR3 length: 14 residues. CDR1 MGHDK and CDR2 SYGVNS come from the germline V gene. V dropped 4 bases and J dropped 1; count of bases not matched to a gene: 3. This CDR3 is CASSGQGLNYGYTF. CDR3 coding DNA: TGTGCCAGCAGTGGACAGGGACTTAACTATGGCTACACCTTC.

V usage is TRBV9 and J usage is TRBJ1-4; TRBD1 is a possible D gene (6 bases). From germline, CDR1 is SGDLS and CDR2 YYNGEE. The CDR3 covers 12 residues. V lost 4 bases, J lost 7 bases, and 8 bases lay in between. This chain's CDR3 is CASSRGGEKLFF. DNA of the CDR3: TGTGCCAGCAGCCGAGGGGGTGAAAAACTGTTTTTT.

The chain is built from TRBV13 and TRBJ2-4; 8 bases match TRBD2. The CDR3 length is 19 residues. Germline V gene data show CDR1 as PRHDT and CDR2 as FYEKMQ (reference sequence). Trimming took 2 bases from V and 0 from J; bases not matched to a gene: 12. The CDR3, as DNA: TGTGCCAGCAGCTTACTATGGCGGGGGGAAAGTCTAGCCAAAAACATTCAGTACTTC. This encodes CASSLLWRGESLAKNIQYF. Based on the CDR3 plus reference TRBV13 and TRBJ2-4, the full variable domain is AAGVIQSPRHLIKEKRETATLKCYPIPRHDTVYWYQQGPGQDPQFLISFYEKMQSDKGSIPDRFSAQQFSDYHSELNMSSLELGDSALYFCASSLLWRGESLAKNIQYFGAGTRLSVL.

V gene TRBV14 combines with J gene TRBJ2-2, with D perhaps matching TRBD1 (6 bases). The V gene's germline CDR1 is SGHDN and CDR2 FVKESK. The CDR3 length is 15 residues. Trimming cost V 1 base and J 4 bases, with 10 bases left between them. CDR3 protein: CASSQGGRGTGELFF. The CDR3 DNA reads TGTGCCAGCAGCCAAGGAGGCAGGGGCACCGGGGAGCTGTTTTTT.

The chain uses TRBV9 and TRBJ2-5, with D maybe TRBD1 (5 bases). This CDR3 spans 16 amino acids. Germline CDR1 is SGDLS and CDR2 is YYNGEE. V lost 0 bases and J lost 5, with 17 bases in between. In DNA form, the CDR3 reads TGTGCCAGCAGCGTAGAAGCGCCCAGTAGGGGCGAGACCCAGTACTTC. Translated, it gives CASSVEAPSRGETQYF. The whole variable domain, remainder taken from reference TRBV9 and TRBJ2-5, is DSGVTQTPKHLITATGQRVTLRCSPRSGDLSVYWYQQSLDQGLQFLIQYYNGEERAKGNILERFSAQQFPDLHSELNLSSLELGDSALYFCASSVEAPSRGETQYFGPGTRLLVL.

This clone has only a few counts. The chain is built from TRBV5-8 and TRBJ1-3; D not resolved. Germline-derived CDR1 and CDR2 are SGHTS and YDEGEE. The V and J ends lost 1 base and 0 bases respectively, with 8 bases between them. The CDR3 totals 15 residues. CDR3 sequence: CASSLTGSSGNTIYF. The CDR3 DNA follows: TGTGCCAGCAGCTTGACGGGGAGCTCTGGAAACACCATATATTTT.

The chain joins TRBV21-1 to TRBJ2-5; no DNA check was done on the table's D call, TRBD2. TRBV21-1 is described as a pseudogene. The CDR3 extends over 16 amino acids. The chain's CDR3 is CASGLQTSGDQETQYF. CDR3 bases: TGTGCCAGCGGGCTCCAGACTAGCGGGGACCAAGAGACCCAGTACTTC.

This chain links TRBV25-1 with TRBJ2-1; TRBD2 agrees at 7 bases. With 8 bases clipped from V and 3 bases from J, the junction kept 13 bases outside the gene matches. The CDR3 loop spans 16 amino acids. Germline CDR1 MGHDK, CDR2 SYGVNS. CDR3 sequence reads: CASSSPSSGIYNEQFF. The CDR3 DNA reads TGTGCCAGCTCTTCCCCCTCTAGCGGAATCTACAATGAGCAGTTCTTC.

This clone was detected only once. The chain uses TRBV9 and TRBJ1-1; 8 bases line up with TRBD1. J lost 5 bases, V lost 4 bases, and 4 bases had no gene match. Germline V gene lookup returns CDR1 SGDLS and CDR2 YYNGEE. This CDR3 comprises 13 residues. CDR3 DNA sequence: TGTGCCAGCAGCACTGGACAGGGAACTGAAGCTTTCTTT. Its translation is CASSTGQGTEAFF.

This chain joins TRBV7-9 and TRBJ1-2; a possible D gene is TRBD1 (6 bases). V shed 5 bases and J shed 0 bases, with 13 bases lying between them. The CDR3 extends over 15 amino acids. Per germline, CDR1 SEHNR and CDR2 FQNEAQ (reference sequence). This CDR3 is CASSLGQYPNYGYTF. Written as DNA, the CDR3 is TGTGCCAGCAGCCTTGGACAGTATCCTAACTATGGCTACACCTTC.

This chain links TRBV6-6 with TRBJ1-1; D is uncertain. In germline, CDR1 is MNHNY, CDR2 SVGAGI (reference sequence). This CDR3 comprises 12 residues. Trimming took off 5 bases at V and 8 bases at J, with 12 bases between the two ends. CDR3 in amino acids: CASSPGLSEAFF. In DNA, the CDR3 is TGTGCCAGCAGTCCGGGATTATCAGAAGCTTTCTTT.

The chain recombines TRBV19 with TRBJ1-1, with TRBD1 matching over 8 bases. The CDR3 consists of 18 residues. The ends lost 2 bases at V and 0 bases at J; junction bases unmatched: 11. From germline, CDR1 is LNHDA and CDR2 SQIVND (reference sequence). CDR3 region: CASSILRTGRFMNTEAFF. The CDR3 DNA is TGTGCCAGTAGTATACTCCGGACAGGGCGATTTATGAACACTGAAGCTTTCTTT.

The chain combines TRBV5-1 with TRBJ2-3; no clear D gene. Trimming left V 2 bases short and J 1 base short, with 8 bases between. The CDR3 is made up of 14 amino acids. Germline V gene sequence: CDR1 SGHRS, CDR2 YFSETQ. This chain's CDR3 is CASSFGLRTDTQYF. Here the CDR3 DNA reads TGCGCCAGCAGCTTTGGTCTACGCACAGATACGCAGTATTTT. Full variable domain (missing parts from reference TRBV5-1 and TRBJ2-3): KAGVTQTPRYLIKTRGQQVTLSCSPISGHRSVSWYQQTPGQGLQFLFEYFSETQRNKGNFPGRFSGRQFSNSRSEMNVSTLELGDSALYLCASSFGLRTDTQYFGPGTRLTVL.

The chain uses TRBV5-1 and TRBJ2-7; 8 positions match TRBD1. V lost 0 bases to trimming and J lost 3 bases; unmatched junction nucleotides: 5. CDR3 length: 15 amino acids. Germline-derived CDR1 and CDR2 are SGHRS and YFSETQ. CDR3 in amino acids: CASSLAVGTGYEQYF. DNA for the CDR3: TGCGCCAGCAGCTTGGCCGTGGGGACAGGCTACGAGCAGTACTTC.

The rearrangement joins TRBV7-9 to TRBJ1-4, with a possible D match to TRBD1 (5 bases). Germline V gene sequence: CDR1 SEHNR, CDR2 FQNEAQ (reference sequence). Trimming removed 1 base from V and 0 bases from J, with 9 bases in between. The CDR3 is made up of 16 amino acids. The CDR3 nucleotides read TGTGCCAGCAGCTTAGGGGGGTCTTCAACTAATGAAAAACTGTTTTTT. Translation: CASSLGGSSTNEKLFF.

This clone was seen a handful of times. The rearrangement joins TRBV9 to TRBJ2-3, with D possibly being TRBD1 or TRBD2 (7 bases each). V was trimmed by 3 bases and J by 2 bases, leaving 13 bases between them. CDR3 length: 15 amino acids. The germline V gene encodes CDR1 SGDLS and CDR2 YYNGEE. Here the CDR3 DNA reads TGTGCCAGCAGCGAAAGCGGGACAGACACAGATACGCAGTATTTT. This sequence encodes CASSESGTDTDTQYF.

This clone was observed a handful of times. The genes are TRBV5-8 and TRBJ1-5; TRBD1 matches at 8 bases. The CDR3 totals 15 residues. CDR1 SGHTS and CDR2 YDEGEE come from the germline V gene. V lost 0 bases to trimming and J lost 5 bases; unmatched junction nucleotides: 4. DNA of the CDR3: TGTGCCAGCAGCTTGGGTCAGGGGGCTGATCAGCCCCAGCATTTT. Encoded protein: CASSLGQGADQPQHF. Together with reference TRBV5-8 and TRBJ1-5, the CDR3 gives the full variable domain: EAGVTQSPTHLIKTRGQQATLRCSPISGHTSVYWYQQALGLGLQFLLWYDEGEERNRGNFPPRFSGRQFPNYSSELNVNALELEDSALYLCASSLGQGADQPQHFGDGTRLSIL.

The CDR3 coding sequence is TGTGCCAGCAGCTTAGCGGGCGGGCAAACTGAAGCTTTCTTT. This encodes CASSLAGGQTEAFF. V and J are TRBV7-6 and TRBJ1-1; D gene ambiguous. The V end was cut by 0 bases, the J end by 5 bases, with 10 bases between. This CDR3 has 14 amino acids. Looked up from germline, CDR1 is SGHVS and CDR2 is FNYEAQ.

The V call is TRBV27, the J call TRBJ2-5, with 14 bases aligning to TRBD2. CDR1 is MNHEY, CDR2 SMNVEV, per germline (reference sequence). The V segment lost 5 bases and the J segment 9 bases; nucleotides outside the gene matches: 2. There are 13 residues in the CDR3. In nucleotides, the CDR3 is TGTGCCAGCAGTGAGACTAGCGGGAGGGCCCAGTACTTC. Amino acid sequence: CASSETSGRAQYF.